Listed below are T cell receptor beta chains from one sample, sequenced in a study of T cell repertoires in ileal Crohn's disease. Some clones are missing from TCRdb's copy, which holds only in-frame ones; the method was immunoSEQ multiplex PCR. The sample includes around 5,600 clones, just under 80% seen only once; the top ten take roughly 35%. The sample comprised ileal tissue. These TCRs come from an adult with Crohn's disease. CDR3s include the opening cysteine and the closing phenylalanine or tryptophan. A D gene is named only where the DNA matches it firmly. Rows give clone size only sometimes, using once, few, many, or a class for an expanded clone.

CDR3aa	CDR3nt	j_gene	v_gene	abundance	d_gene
CASSGTGGNGYTF	TGTGCCAGCAGCGGGACAGGGGGCAATGGCTACACCTTC	TRBJ1-2	TRBV7-9	.	TRBD1
CASSLVGGTEAFF	TGTGCCAGCAGCTTAGTAGGGGGCACTGAAGCTTTCTTT	TRBJ1-1	TRBV11-3	.	.
CASSPRSGVNTEAFF	TGTGCCAGCAGCCCAAGGTCAGGGGTAAACACTGAAGCTTTCTTT	TRBJ1-1	TRBV11-2	.	.
CASSDGVSQFF	TGTGCCAGCAGTGACGGTGTTTCGCAGTTCTTC	TRBJ2-1	TRBV2	once	.
CASSLATQGDSFDEQFF	TGCGCCAGCAGCTTGGCCACCCAAGGGGACAGCTTCGATGAGCAGTTCTTC	TRBJ2-1	TRBV5-1	.	TRBD1
CASSLAPGTDTQYF	TGTGCCAGCAGCTTAGCGCCGGGCACAGATACGCAGTATTTT	TRBJ2-3	TRBV7-6	.	.
CSASGPWWYF	TGCAGTGCTAGTGGGCCTTGGTGGTACTTC	TRBJ2-4	TRBV20-1	.	.
CASSGPQLWNTEAFF	TGTGCCAGTAGTGGCCCACAACTCTGGAACACTGAAGCTTTCTTT	TRBJ1-1	TRBV19	.	.
CASSLVSGQGSSPLHF	TGTGCCAGCAGCTTAGTCTCGGGACAGGGATCTTCACCCCTCCACTTT	TRBJ1-6	TRBV7-2	.	TRBD1
CASSLFWGAGNTIYF	TGTGCCAGCAGCTTATTCTGGGGAGCTGGAAACACCATATATTTT	TRBJ1-3	TRBV7-8	.	.
CASSIAQGGARETQYF	TGTGCCAGTAGTATAGCACAGGGGGGAGCCAGAGAGACCCAGTACTTC	TRBJ2-5	TRBV19	.	TRBD1
CASSLGGASNQPQHF	TGTGCCAGCAGCTTAGGCGGGGCGAGCAATCAGCCCCAGCATTTT	TRBJ1-5	TRBV7-6	.	.
CASSTQGAGMNTEAFF	TGTGCCAGCAGCACACAAGGGGCAGGGATGAACACTGAAGCTTTCTTT	TRBJ1-1	TRBV7-3	.	.
CASSYSRDSRYEQYF	TGTGCCAGCAGTTACTCGAGGGACAGCCGCTACGAGCAGTACTTC	TRBJ2-7	TRBV6-5	.	TRBD1
CASSLLGRGNHGYTF	TGTGCCAGCAGCCTTCTGGGCAGGGGTAACCATGGCTACACCTTC	TRBJ1-2	TRBV5-6	.	.
CASSRGQGENEKLFF	TGCGCCAGCAGCAGAGGACAGGGTGAGAATGAAAAACTGTTTTTT	TRBJ1-4	TRBV5-1	.	TRBD1
CAWSVEPPRTGLNTEAFF	TGTGCCTGGAGTGTAGAACCCCCAAGGACAGGGCTAAACACTGAAGCTTTCTTT	TRBJ1-1	TRBV30	.	TRBD1
CASSAQQTGDNEQFF	TGTGCCAGTAGTGCTCAACAGACAGGGGACAATGAGCAGTTCTTC	TRBJ2-1	TRBV19	.	TRBD1
CAISWTMADTQYF	TGTGCCATCAGTTGGACTATGGCAGATACGCAGTATTTT	TRBJ2-3	TRBV10-3	.	.
CASSGPTYEQYF	TGCGCCAGCTCGGGACCCACCTACGAGCAGTACTTC	TRBJ2-7	TRBV5-1	.	.
CASSQEAQLETQYF	TGCGCCAGCAGCCAAGAGGCTCAATTGGAGACCCAGTACTTC	TRBJ2-5	TRBV4-1	once	.
CASSSRFGSEQYF	TGCGCCAGCAGCTCCCGGTTTGGTAGCGAGCAGTACTTC	TRBJ2-7	TRBV5-1	.	.
CASTTGSSGNTIYF	TGTGCCAGTACTACTGGCAGCTCTGGAAACACCATATATTTT	TRBJ1-3	TRBV28	.	.
CASGHDRGVNNSPLHF	TGTGCCAGCGGCCATGACAGGGGCGTGAATAATTCACCCCTCCACTTT	TRBJ1-6	TRBV2	.	TRBD1
CASSQRQGAMGEQFF	TGTGCCAGCAGCCAGAGACAGGGGGCCATGGGTGAGCAGTTCTTC	TRBJ2-1	TRBV7-9	few	TRBD1
CAISESPTGASYEQYF	TGTGCCATCAGTGAGTCCCCAACAGGGGCCAGCTACGAGCAGTACTTC	TRBJ2-7	TRBV10-3	.	TRBD1
CASSGDGGGTDTQYF	TGTGCCAGCAGTGGAGACGGGGGTGGCACAGATACGCAGTATTTT	TRBJ2-3	TRBV6-4	.	.
CASSFNGPYEQYF	TGTGCCAGCAGTTTCAACGGCCCCTACGAGCAGTACTTC	TRBJ2-7	TRBV28	.	.
CASRLAPFWTQYF	TGTGCCAGCAGGTTGGCCCCCTTTTGGACCCAGTACTTC	TRBJ2-5	TRBV5-6	.	.
CASSPGTGVSQPQHF	TGCGCCAGCAGTCCCGGGACAGGGGTAAGTCAGCCCCAGCATTTT	TRBJ1-5	TRBV5-1	.	TRBD1
CASSQRGAQGARDGELFF	TGTGCCAGCAGCCAGCGAGGGGCACAGGGGGCGCGAGACGGGGAGCTGTTTTTT	TRBJ2-2	TRBV11-2	.	TRBD1
CASSPAGPNGYTF	TGTGCCAGCAGCCCAGCGGGCCCCAACGGCTACACCTTC	TRBJ1-2	TRBV7-2	once	.
CASSLMSLQETQYF	TGTGCCAGCAGTTTAATGTCCCTTCAAGAGACCCAGTACTTC	TRBJ2-5	TRBV28	.	.
CASSLETEQFF	TGTGCCAGCAGCTTAGAAACTGAGCAGTTCTTC	TRBJ2-1	TRBV11-2	.	.
CACRGGEGETQYF	TGTGCCTGTAGGGGCGGGGAGGGAGAGACCCAGTACTTC	TRBJ2-5	TRBV2	.	TRBD2
CASSSDDTGELFF	TGCGCCAGCAGCTCTGATGACACCGGGGAGCTGTTTTTT	TRBJ2-2	TRBV5-1	.	.
CASSLVVGHLPDTQYF	TGCGCCAGCAGCTTGGTGGTTGGACATCTTCCAGATACGCAGTATTTT	TRBJ2-3	TRBV5-1	few	.
CAWTDRGPGGYTF	TGTGCCTGGACCGACAGGGGGCCGGGTGGCTACACCTTC	TRBJ1-2	TRBV30	once	TRBD1
CALQLPGAQYF	TGTGCCTTACAATTGCCGGGGGCGCAGTATTTT	TRBJ2-3	TRBV30	.	.
CASRRGETQYF	TGTGCCAGCAGGCGTGGGGAGACCCAGTACTTC	TRBJ2-5	TRBV7-6	.	.
CASRPSGVDTQYF	TGTGCCAGCAGGCCTAGCGGGGTTGATACGCAGTATTTT	TRBJ2-3	TRBV6-1	.	TRBD2
CASSFNFRRGETQYF	TGTGCCAGCAGCTTCAATTTTCGGCGGGGGGAGACCCAGTACTTC	TRBJ2-5	TRBV5-6	.	TRBD2
CASSSGTGSDTQYF	TGCGCCAGCAGCTCCGGGACAGGGTCAGATACGCAGTATTTT	TRBJ2-3	TRBV5-1	.	TRBD1
CASNRQNSNQPQHF	TGTGCCAGCAACCGGCAGAATAGCAATCAGCCCCAGCATTTT	TRBJ1-5	TRBV6-1	.	.
CASSLRHKVNTEAFF	TGTGCCAGCAGCTTGAGGCACAAGGTGAACACTGAAGCTTTCTTT	TRBJ1-1	TRBV5-6	.	.
CASSSGDEQYF	TGTGCCAGCAGTTCTGGGGACGAGCAGTACTTC	TRBJ2-7	TRBV6-5	.	.
CASFPWGLAGSSNTGELFF	TGTGCCAGCTTCCCTTGGGGACTAGCGGGCTCGTCGAACACCGGGGAGCTGTTTTTT	TRBJ2-2	TRBV2	.	TRBD2
CASSFGGRLNTEAFF	TGTGCCAGCAGCTTTGGGGGAAGGCTGAACACTGAAGCTTTCTTT	TRBJ1-1	TRBV11-2	.	.
CASSPEGRTDTQYF	TGTGCCAGCAGCCCCGAGGGAAGGACAGATACGCAGTATTTT	TRBJ2-3	TRBV7-8	.	.
CAFRPGQGADGYTF	TGTGCCTTCCGACCGGGACAGGGGGCGGATGGCTACACCTTC	TRBJ1-2	TRBV10-3	.	TRBD1
CASSWGTMDEQYF	TGCGCCAGCAGCTGGGGGACTATGGACGAGCAGTACTTC	TRBJ2-7	TRBV5-1	.	TRBD2
CASSLGQGAREAFF	TGTGCCAGCAGCTTAGGACAGGGGGCGAGAGAAGCTTTCTTT	TRBJ1-1	TRBV11-2	once	TRBD1
CASSLAGGPAYEQYF	TGTGCCAGCAGCTTAGCGGGGGGCCCTGCCTACGAGCAGTACTTC	TRBJ2-7	TRBV7-8	.	.